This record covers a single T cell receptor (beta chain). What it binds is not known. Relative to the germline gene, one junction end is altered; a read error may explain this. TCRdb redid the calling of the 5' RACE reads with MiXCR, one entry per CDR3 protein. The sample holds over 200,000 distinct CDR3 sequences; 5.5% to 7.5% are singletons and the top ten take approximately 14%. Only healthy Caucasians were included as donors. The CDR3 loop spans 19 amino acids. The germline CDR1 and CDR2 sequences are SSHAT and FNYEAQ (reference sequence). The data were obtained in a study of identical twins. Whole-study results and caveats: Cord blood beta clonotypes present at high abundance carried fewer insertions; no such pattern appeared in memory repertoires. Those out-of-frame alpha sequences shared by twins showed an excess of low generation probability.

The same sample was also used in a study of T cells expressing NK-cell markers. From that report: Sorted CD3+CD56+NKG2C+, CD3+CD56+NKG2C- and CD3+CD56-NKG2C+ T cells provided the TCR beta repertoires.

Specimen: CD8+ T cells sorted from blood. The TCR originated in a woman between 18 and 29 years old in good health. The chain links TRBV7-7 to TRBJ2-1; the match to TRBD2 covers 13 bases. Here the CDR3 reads CASSPKLAGGLNRYNEQFF. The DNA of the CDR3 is TGTGCTAGCAGCCCCAAACTAGCGGGGGGGCTAAACCGGTACAATGAGCAGTTCTTC.